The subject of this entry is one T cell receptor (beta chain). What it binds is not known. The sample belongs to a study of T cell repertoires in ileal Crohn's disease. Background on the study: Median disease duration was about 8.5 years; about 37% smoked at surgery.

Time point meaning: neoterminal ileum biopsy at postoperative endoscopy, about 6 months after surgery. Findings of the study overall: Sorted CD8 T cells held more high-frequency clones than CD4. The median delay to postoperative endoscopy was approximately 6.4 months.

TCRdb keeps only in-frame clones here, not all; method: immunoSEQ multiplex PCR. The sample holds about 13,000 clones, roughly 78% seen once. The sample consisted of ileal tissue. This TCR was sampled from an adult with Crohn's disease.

The CDR3 loop reads CASSKALAGEDEQFF. DNA of the CDR3: TGTGCCTCATCAAAGGCTCTAGCGGGAGAGGATGAGCAGTTCTTC. The rearrangement joins TRBV10-3 to TRBJ2-1; 10 bases map to TRBD2. The V and J ends lost 11 bases and 8 bases, in that order; junction bases with no gene match: 15. The CDR3 has 15 residues. The V gene's germline CDR1 is ENHRY and CDR2 SYGVKD.